These 14 T cell receptor beta chains originate from one sample sequenced in a study of patients and donors after allogeneic stem cell transplantation. TCRdb passed the RT-PCR reads through MiXCR, listing each CDR3 protein once. Counted here are about 960,000 distinct CDR3 sequences, around 17% occurring once; the ten biggest clones make up around 6%. Sequencing was done on a sample of blood, either unsorted or a sorted T cell fraction (not recorded which). Source of these receptors: a human donor who was either an allogeneic HSCT recipient or a stem cell or donor lymphocyte infusion donor (not recorded which). It is not recorded whose cells these are; they may come from a transplant donor.

This chain links TRBV7-2 with TRBJ2-6; D may be TRBD2 (5 bases). Germline V gene lookup returns CDR1 SGHTA and CDR2 FQGNSA. This CDR3 spans 17 amino acids. V gave up 6 bases and J gave up 2 bases, with 17 bases separating them. The CDR3 sequence is CASRLMGGGAGANVLTF. The CDR3 DNA reads TGTGCCAGCAGGCTTATGGGTGGAGGCGCTGGGGCCAACGTCCTGACTTTC.

This clonotype was seen repeatedly, ten times or more. This chain connects TRBV9 to TRBJ2-3; the match to TRBD2 covers 8 bases. J gave up 2 bases and V 0 bases, and 5 bases lay outside the gene matches. CDR3 size: 16 residues. Looked up from germline, CDR1 is SGDLS and CDR2 is YYNGEE. For the CDR3, the DNA is TGTGCCAGCAGCGTAGTCGGCGGGGGGCTCACAGATACGCAGTATTTT. The encoded protein is CASSVVGGGLTDTQYF. Combining the CDR3 with reference TRBV9 and TRBJ2-3 gives the whole variable domain DSGVTQTPKHLITATGQRVTLRCSPRSGDLSVYWYQQSLDQGLQFLIQYYNGEERAKGNILERFSAQQFPDLHSELNLSSLELGDSALYFCASSVVGGGLTDTQYFGPGTRLTVL.

This clonotype was seen only a few times. The chain joins TRBV20-1 to TRBJ2-2, with TRBD1 matching over 7 bases. CDR1 is DFQATT, CDR2 SNEGSKA, per germline (reference sequence). The CDR3 extends over 17 amino acids. With V trimmed by 6 bases and J by 0 bases, 13 bases remained unmatched. In DNA form, the CDR3 reads TGCAGTGCCCCCCCCGCAGGGGGAGAAGCGAACACCGGGGAGCTGTTTTTT. Its translation: CSAPPAGGEANTGELFF.

Regarding this clonotype: The junction departs from the called germline gene at one end, perhaps through a read error. The CDR3 loop is CASILERDRRGEKLFF. The CDR3 region has the DNA TGTGCCAGCATCTTAGAGCGGGACAGAAGGGGAGAAAAACTGTTTTTT. This chain connects TRBV7-9 to TRBJ1-4, with TRBD1 matching over 7 bases. Germline loops: CDR1 SEHNR, CDR2 FQNEAQ (reference sequence). This CDR3 region has 16 residues.

This clonotype was detected only a few times. The chain uses TRBV7-2 and TRBJ1-2; D ambiguous. Trimming removed 5 bases at V and 7 bases at J, with 14 bases between. Per germline, CDR1 SGHTA and CDR2 FQGNSA. The CDR3 spans 13 residues. CDR3 nucleotides: TGTGCCAGCAGCCCGATAAGACTGGCTGGCTACACCTTC. This encodes CASSPIRLAGYTF.

This clonotype was seen a few times. V is TRBV4-2 and J is TRBJ2-7; 8 nucleotides align to TRBD1. Per the germline V gene, CDR1 is LGHNA and CDR2 is YNFKEQ. The CDR3 has 18 amino acids. V dropped 0 bases and J dropped 2; count of bases not matched to a gene: 12. The CDR3, as DNA: TGTGCCAGCAGCCAAGAGGTGCGGACAGGGAGGCCTCCCTACGAGCAGTACTTC. This translates into CASSQEVRTGRPPYEQYF.

This clonotype has a handful of counts. This chain uses TRBV29-1 with TRBJ1-1, with D possibly being TRBD1 (6 bases). CDR3 size: 14 residues. Germline CDR1 reads SQVTM; CDR2 reads ANQGSEA. The germline V and J ends were trimmed by 7 bases and 1 base, with 16 bases remaining between them. CDR3 coding DNA: TGCAGCGCTCCGTCGGGGGGCCAGAACACTGAAGCTTTCTTT. The encoded protein is CSAPSGGQNTEAFF. The complete variable domain, with remaining parts taken from reference TRBV29-1 and TRBJ1-1, reads SAVISQKPSRDICQRGTSLTIQCQVDSQVTMMFWYRQQPGQSLTLIATANQGSEATYESGFVIDKFPISRPNLTFSTLTVSNMSPEDSSIYLCSAPSGGQNTEAFFGQGTRLTVV.

CDR3 loop: CASSSDRGLKEYEQYF. The CDR3 coding sequence is TGTGCCAGCAGCTCCGACAGGGGGCTCAAGGAATACGAGCAGTACTTC. V and J are TRBV7-9 and TRBJ2-7; TRBD1 aligns across 10 bases. There are 16 residues in the CDR3. V dropped 4 bases and J dropped 4; count of bases not matched to a gene: 10. Per germline, CDR1 SEHNR and CDR2 FQNEAQ (reference sequence).

The table lists this clonotype with a few counts. J is TRBJ2-2 and V is TRBV6-2 or TRBV6-3; D may be TRBD1 or TRBD2 (5 bases each). V shed 2 bases and J shed 10 bases, with 23 bases lying between them. The CDR3 runs 17 residues. Germline CDR1 reads MNHEY; CDR2 reads SVGEGT. The CDR3: CASSYRPGLWEYEELFF. The CDR3 DNA reads as TGTGCCAGCAGTTACCGTCCGGGGCTGTGGGAATATGAGGAGCTGTTTTTT.

The chain carries TRBV7-9 and TRBJ2-3, with unresolved D. The V and J ends lost 4 bases and 4 bases respectively, with 12 bases between them. CDR1 is SEHNR and CDR2 is FQNEAQ in the germline V gene (reference sequence). The CDR3 contains 14 residues. The CDR3 here is CASSSTRPSDTQYF. CDR3 DNA sequence: TGTGCCAGCAGCTCGACCCGCCCTTCAGATACGCAGTATTTT.

The table lists this clonotype with a few counts. The chain links TRBV5-1 to TRBJ2-1; the match to TRBD2 covers 10 bases. The trim removed 1 base at V and 5 bases at J, leaving 9 bases unmatched. Per the germline V gene, CDR1 is SGHRS and CDR2 is YFSETQ. The CDR3 covers 17 residues. In DNA, the CDR3 is TGCGCCAGCAGCTTGTGGCTAGCGGGAGAAGGGAACAATGAGCAGTTCTTC. It specifies CASSLWLAGEGNNEQFF.

This clonotype came up a few times. CDR3 sequence (DNA): TGTGCCTGGAGTGTATACGGACTCGGCTATGGCTACACCTTC. Translation gives CAWSVYGLGYGYTF. The chain couples TRBV30 to TRBJ1-2; D ambiguous. CDR3 size: 14 residues. CDR1 and CDR2 from the germline V gene are GTSNPN and SVGIG (reference sequence). The V gene lost 0 bases and the J gene lost 4 bases, with 12 bases spanning the gap.

This clonotype was found a few times. The gene calls are TRBV10-3 and TRBJ1-2; a possible D gene is TRBD1 (5 bases). Between the trimmed V and J ends, which lost 6 bases and 3 bases, there was a span of 14 bases. The germline V gene has CDR1 ENHRY and CDR2 SYGVKD. This CDR3 spans 14 amino acids. The CDR3 here is CAISANRFDYGYTF. The CDR3 nucleotides are TGTGCCATCAGCGCAAACAGGTTTGACTATGGCTACACCTTC.

The rearrangement uses TRBV7-9 and TRBJ2-2, with D tentatively TRBD2 (5 bases). Looked up from germline, CDR1 is SEHNR and CDR2 is FQNEAQ (reference sequence). The CDR3 covers 16 residues. With 7 bases removed from V and 1 base from J, the gap between germline ends came to 16 bases. Here the CDR3 reads CASISSRTQNTGELFF. In nucleotides, the CDR3 is TGTGCCAGCATTTCGAGCCGGACTCAGAACACCGGGGAGCTGTTTTTT.